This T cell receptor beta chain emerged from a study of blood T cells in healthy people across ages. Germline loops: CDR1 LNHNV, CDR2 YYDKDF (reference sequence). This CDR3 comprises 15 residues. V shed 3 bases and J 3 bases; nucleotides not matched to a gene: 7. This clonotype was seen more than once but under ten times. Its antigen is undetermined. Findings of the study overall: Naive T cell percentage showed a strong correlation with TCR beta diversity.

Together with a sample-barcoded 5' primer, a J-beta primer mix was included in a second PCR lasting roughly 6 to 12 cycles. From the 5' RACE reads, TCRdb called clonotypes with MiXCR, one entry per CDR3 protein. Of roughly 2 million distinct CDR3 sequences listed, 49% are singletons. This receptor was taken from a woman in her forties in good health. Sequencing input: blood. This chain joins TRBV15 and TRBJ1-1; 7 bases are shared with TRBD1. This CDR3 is CATSRSRGRDTEAFF. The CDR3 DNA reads TGTGCCACCAGCAGGTCCAGGGGGAGGGACACTGAAGCTTTCTTT. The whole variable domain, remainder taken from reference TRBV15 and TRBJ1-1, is DAMVIQNPRYQVTQFGKPVTLSCSQTLNHNVMYWYQQKSSQAPKLLFHYYDKDFNNEADTPDNFQSRRPNTSFCFLDIRSPGLGDTAMYLCATSRSRGRDTEAFFGQGTRLTVV.